Presented here are 17 T cell receptor beta chains from one specimen sequenced in a study of blood T cell repertoires in COVID-19. The assay was immunoSEQ multiplex PCR, and TCRdb's table has in-frame clones only and misses some. Of around 250,000 clones listed, more than 65% are singletons. The material sequenced was PBMCs or T cells enriched from blood (not recorded which). These receptors all come from a man aged 50 to 59 who had recovered from COVID-19.

Notes on this clone: One end of the junction is discordant with germline, which a read error may explain. V gene TRBV4-1 combines with J gene TRBJ2-7; 7 bases map to TRBD1. The germline CDR1 and CDR2 sequences are MGHRA and YSYEKL. This CDR3 contains 16 residues. CDR3 DNA: TGCGCCAGCAGCCAAGATACCCAGGGGGTGTTCCGGCACCGGGTCTTC. This gives the protein CASSQDTQGVFRHRVF.

The chain carries TRBV3-1 (or the pseudogene TRBV3-2) and TRBJ2-3; D unclear. V was cut by 4 bases and J by 5 bases, with 22 bases left in between. Germline-derived CDR1 and CDR2 are LGHDT and YNNKEL (reference sequence). The CDR3 totals 17 residues. This CDR3 is CASSPREVFPFRDTQYF. CDR3 DNA: TGTGCCAGCAGCCCCCGTGAAGTTTTCCCGTTCAGAGATACGCAGTATTTT.

The chain carries TRBV27 and TRBJ1-5, with TRBD1 as a possible D gene (6 bases). CDR1 MNHEY and CDR2 SMNVEV come from the germline V gene (reference sequence). CDR3 size: 15 residues. Trimming took 5 bases from V and 7 from J, leaving 18 bases between them. The CDR3 DNA reads TGTGCCAGCAGTCAGCAGGGGCCTTCGGGCCAGCCCCAGCATTTT. This gives the protein CASSQQGPSGQPQHF.

The chain carries TRBV5-1 and TRBJ1-2, with 8 bases fitting TRBD1. Germline values: CDR1 SGHRS, CDR2 YFSETQ. V dropped 4 bases and J dropped 5; count of bases not matched to a gene: 7. The CDR3 sequence is 14 residues long. This CDR3 is CASSGQGLRYGYTF. In nucleotides, the CDR3 is TGCGCCAGCAGCGGACAGGGCCTTCGGTATGGCTACACCTTC.

The rearrangement joins TRBV12-1 to TRBJ1-2; the table's D gene call, TRBD1, was not cross checked with the DNA. TRBV12-1 is recorded as a pseudogene. CDR3 length equals 13 residues. CDR3 DNA: TGTGCCAGCAGCTTTCCAGGGGTCTATGGCTACACCTTC. Its protein is CASSFPGVYGYTF.

This sequence joins TRBV7-2 and TRBJ1-5, with D perhaps matching TRBD1 (6 bases). Trimming removed 5 bases at V and 0 bases at J, with 14 bases between. The CDR3 is 16 residues long. CDR1 is SGHTA, CDR2 FQGNSA, per germline. Here the CDR3 DNA reads TGTGCCAGCAGCCAGGGGTCCTGGTATAGCAATCAGCCCCAGCATTTT. It translates to CASSQGSWYSNQPQHF.

The table lists this clone with many counts. Written as DNA, the CDR3 is TGTGCCAGCAGCAGGGGGTCTAGCGGGAAGGGTACGTACGAGCAGTACTTC. Translating gives CASSRGSSGKGTYEQYF. This rearrangement joins TRBV5-4 to TRBJ2-7, with 9 bases matching TRBD2. Trimming removed 4 bases from V and 4 bases from J; junction bases left unmatched: 15. CDR3 length: 17 amino acids. The germline CDR1 and CDR2 sequences are SGHNT and YYREEE (reference sequence). The complete variable domain, with remaining parts taken from reference TRBV5-4 and TRBJ2-7, reads ETGVTQSPTHLIKTRGQQVTLRCSSQSGHNTVSWYQQALGQGPQFIFQYYREEENGRGNFPPRFSGLQFPNYSSELNVNALELDDSALYLCASSRGSSGKGTYEQYFGPGTRLTVT.

This chain connects TRBV7-2 to TRBJ2-7; 9 bases are a match to TRBD2. Trimming cost V 6 bases and J 2 bases; bases outside gene matches: 8. Germline loops: CDR1 SGHTA, CDR2 FQGNSA. The CDR3 totals 15 residues. The CDR3: CASSPISGGAYEQYF. The DNA of the CDR3 is TGTGCCAGCAGTCCGATTAGCGGGGGCGCCTACGAGCAGTACTTC.

The chain couples TRBV19 to TRBJ2-5; 8 bases are shared with TRBD2. Per the germline V gene, CDR1 is LNHDA and CDR2 is SQIVND (reference sequence). The CDR3 totals 18 residues. J was trimmed by 4 bases and V by 5 bases; bases with no gene match: 18. The CDR3 DNA sequence: TGTGCCAGTAGTGGGGGAAAACTGGCGGGAGGATATTCAGAGACCCAGTACTTC. Protein sequence: CASSGGKLAGGYSETQYF.

This chain uses TRBV5-8 with TRBJ1-1; maybe TRBD1 (6 bases). CDR3 length: 14 residues. Germline V lookup: CDR1 SGHTS, CDR2 YDEGEE. The germline V and J ends were trimmed by 7 bases and 8 bases, with 21 bases remaining between them. CDR3 coding DNA: TGTGCCAGCGGTCCGGGACAAGTAAAGATCGAAGCTTTCTTT. Translating gives CASGPGQVKIEAFF. Combining the CDR3 with reference TRBV5-8 and TRBJ1-1 gives the whole variable domain EAGVTQSPTHLIKTRGQQATLRCSPISGHTSVYWYQQALGLGLQFLLWYDEGEERNRGNFPPRFSGRQFPNYSSELNVNALELEDSALYLCASGPGQVKIEAFFGQGTRLTVV.

V gene TRBV27 combines with J gene TRBJ1-6; maybe TRBD1 (6 bases). The CDR3 is 13 residues long. Germline values: CDR1 MNHEY, CDR2 SMNVEV (reference sequence). V was clipped by 2 bases and J by 8 bases, with 7 bases between them. The CDR3 reads CASSLNRDSPLHF. The CDR3 DNA sequence: TGTGCCAGCAGTTTAAACAGGGATTCACCCCTCCACTTT.

This clone was seen a single time. This chain links TRBV6-5 with TRBJ2-4; possible D gene TRBD2, 5 bases. This CDR3 region has 13 residues. Germline-derived CDR1 and CDR2 are MNHEY and SVGAGI. Trimming removed 4 bases at V and 6 bases at J, with 10 bases between. DNA for the CDR3: TGTGCCAGCAGTTTAACAACTAGAAACATTCAGTACTTC. It specifies CASSLTTRNIQYF.

This chain joins TRBV28 and TRBJ2-3; 14 bases are a match to TRBD2. The V gene end was trimmed by 5 bases and the J gene end by 6 bases; junction bases not matched to a gene: 7. CDR1 and CDR2 from the germline V gene are MDHEN and SYDVKM. This CDR3 is built from 16 residues. The CDR3 is CASSLGTSGSWDTQYF. DNA of the CDR3: TGTGCCAGCAGTCTAGGGACTAGCGGGAGCTGGGATACGCAGTATTTT.

This clone has more than one count but fewer than ten. The genes are TRBV9 and TRBJ2-7, with D maybe TRBD1 (5 bases). The V end lost 0 bases, the J end lost 0 bases, and 13 bases lay between the germline ends. Germline-derived CDR1 and CDR2 are SGDLS and YYNGEE. This CDR3 spans 16 amino acids. The CDR3 reads CASSVGAGLVSYEQYF. CDR3 coding DNA: TGTGCCAGCAGCGTAGGAGCAGGGCTAGTCTCCTACGAGCAGTACTTC.

This clone has only one observation. The CDR3 reads CASSSGQGALYGYTF. The DNA of the CDR3 is TGCGCCAGCAGTTCCGGACAGGGGGCTTTGTATGGCTACACCTTC. The J gene is TRBJ1-2, the V gene TRBV10-2; 11 bases match TRBD1. With 5 bases clipped from V and 5 bases from J, the junction kept 7 bases outside the gene matches. The CDR3 runs to 15 residues. Germline CDR1 is WSHSY and CDR2 is SAAADI.

This clone was found once. The chain couples TRBV7-2 to TRBJ2-3; D gene ambiguous. Germline CDR1 SGHTA, CDR2 FQGNSA. V gave up 3 bases and J gave up 4 bases, with 5 bases separating them. The CDR3 spans 12 residues. CDR3 nucleotide sequence: TGTGCCAGCAGCTTCCACTCAGATACGCAGTATTTT. Translated, it gives CASSFHSDTQYF. The full variable domain, in which reference TRBV7-2 and TRBJ2-3 provide the parts outside the CDR3, is GAGVSQSPSNKVTEKGKDVELRCDPISGHTALYWYRQSLGQGLEFLIYFQGNSAPDKSGLPSDRFSAERTGGSVSTLTIQRTQQEDSAVYLCASSFHSDTQYFGPGTRLTVL.

This chain links TRBV11-1 with TRBJ2-3, with a tentative D call TRBD2 (5 bases). The V end lost 8 bases, the J end lost 0 bases, and 15 bases lay between the germline ends. Germline values: CDR1 SGHAT, CDR2 FQDESV (reference sequence). CDR3 length: 15 residues. The CDR3 DNA reads TGTGCCAGCCTCCCAGCGGCCTCTAGCACAGATACGCAGTATTTT. It encodes CASLPAASSTDTQYF.